The rows below give T cell receptor beta chains drawn from one sample of a study of T cells after posttransplantation cyclophosphamide. Assay used: immunoSEQ multiplex PCR; TCRdb lists only in-frame clones, some missing. Of 20,000 or so clones listed, around 90% were seen once; the top ten hold approximately 7.3%. The source material was PBMCs, sampled after allogeneic stem cell transplant with posttransplant cyclophosphamide. Receptor source: a female patient aged 40 to 55 who received an allogeneic stem cell transplant from a related donor, was CMV-positive, and had no GVHD. Some T cells may be provided by the graft donor. The CDR3 runs from the conserved cysteine through the conserved F or W. The D gene is left open where the match is weak. Only some rows state a clone size, as once, few, many or a class for expanded clones.

v_gene	d_gene	abundance	j_gene	CDR3nt	CDR3aa
TRBV29-1	.	.	TRBJ2-4	TGCAGCGTTCGGGGTATGGAGGACATTCAGTACTTC	CSVRGMEDIQYF
TRBV6-6	TRBD1	once	TRBJ2-1	TGTGCCAGCAGTTTATGGACAGGCCATGAGCAGTTCTTC	CASSLWTGHEQFF
TRBV15	TRBD2	.	TRBJ2-1	TGTGCCACCAGCAGTCACCCCTGGACTAGCGGGAGCCAAAGTAATGAGCAGTTCTTC	CATSSHPWTSGSQSNEQFF
TRBV5-3	.	.	TRBJ2-5	TGTGCCAGAAGCGTACAGGGAAATCAAGAGACCCAGTACTTC	CARSVQGNQETQYF
TRBV28	.	.	TRBJ2-5	TGTGCCAGCAGTTCACTGAGGGGGTCTGTAGAGACCCAGTACTTC	CASSSLRGSVETQYF
TRBV30	.	.	TRBJ1-4	TGTGCCTGGGACTGGGGAGGGGATGAAAAACTGTTTTTT	CAWDWGGDEKLFF
TRBV18	TRBD2	few	TRBJ2-1	TGTGCCAGCTCACCCACCCCCCCTAGCGGGAGGTACCAACATGAGCAGTTCTTC	CASSPTPPSGRYQHEQFF
TRBV28	.	.	TRBJ2-1	TGTGCCAGCAGCCTTGGGCTAAGCTCCTACAATGAGCAGTTCTTC	CASSLGLSSYNEQFF
TRBV28	TRBD1	.	TRBJ2-7	TGTGCCAGCAGAAGGACAGGGGGTGACTCCTACGAGCAGTACTTC	CASRRTGGDSYEQYF
TRBV9	TRBD2	.	TRBJ2-1	TGTGCCAGCAGCGCCCGCCTCTCACTAGCGGGAGGAGGCAATGAGCAGTTCTTC	CASSARLSLAGGGNEQFF
TRBV10-3	.	.	TRBJ2-1	TGTGCCATCAAAACCCCAGCGTACAATGAGCAGTTCTTC	CAIKTPAYNEQFF
TRBV6-5	.	.	TRBJ2-1	TGTGCCAGCAGTTACTCGGGAGGGCAGTTCTTC	CASSYSGGQFF
TRBV18	.	.	TRBJ2-3	TGTGCCAGCTCACCAGTATCTAGCACAGATACGCAGTATTTT	CASSPVSSTDTQYF
TRBV27	.	.	TRBJ2-1	TGTGCCAGCAGTTTAGAGGCGCGAGGACAGCAAAACAATAGGCAGTTCTTC	CASSLEARGQQNNRQFF
TRBV10-1	TRBD2	.	TRBJ2-2	TGCGCCAGCAGCGAGGACTCTAGCGGGAGGGCCGGGGAGCTGTTTTTT	CASSEDSSGRAGELFF
TRBV4-3	.	once	TRBJ2-2	TGCGCCAGCAGCCAAGGAAGTGCAGGGGTAACCGGGGAGCTGTTTTTT	CASSQGSAGVTGELFF
TRBV5-5	TRBD1	once	TRBJ2-2	TGTGCCAGCAGCTTCACCGGGACAGTTTATTCCAAGGCGAACACCGGGGAGCTGTTTTTT	CASSFTGTVYSKANTGELFF
TRBV4-3	.	.	TRBJ2-1	TGCGCCAGCAGCCTATCAAGCGGTCTTTCCTACAATGAGCAGTTCTTC	CASSLSSGLSYNEQFF
TRBV9	TRBD2	.	TRBJ2-5	TGTGCCAGCAGCGTGACTAGCGGGAGGGCGGAGACCCAGTACTTC	CASSVTSGRAETQYF
TRBV19	.	.	TRBJ2-7	TGTGCCACCCGACCGGGACACGGTACCTACGAGCAGTACTTC	CATRPGHGTYEQYF